Shown below are 15 T cell receptor beta chains from a single sample sequenced in a study of cytomegalovirus exposure and HLA in healthy donors. PCR involved 60 Vbeta and 13 Jbeta primers. The data were produced by immunoSEQ multiplex PCR, yet TCRdb's version contains in-frame clones alone and is incomplete. This sample carries tens of thousands of clones, less than 80% of them seen once, and the ten largest clones take about 1.4%. The sample consisted of PBMCs. These receptors came from a male donor in good health and CMV-seronegative.

The chain is built from TRBV7-2 and TRBJ2-5; D may be TRBD2 (6 bases). Per the germline V gene, CDR1 is SGHTA and CDR2 is FQGNSA. This CDR3 is 14 amino acids long. The germline V and J ends were trimmed by 4 bases and 5 bases, with 14 bases remaining between them. For the CDR3, the DNA is TGTGCCAGCAGCTGGGGGGATGTGGTGGAGACCCAGTACTTC. Encoded protein: CASSWGDVVETQYF.

The J gene is TRBJ1-1, the V gene TRBV28, with no clear D. Germline V gene lookup returns CDR1 MDHEN and CDR2 SYDVKM. V shed 7 bases and J shed 5 bases, with 26 bases lying between them. This CDR3 has 17 amino acids. The CDR3 is CASTTARGPSGGTEAFF. CDR3 bases: TGTGCCAGCACCACGGCCCGAGGTCCCTCGGGTGGAACTGAAGCTTTCTTT.

The genes are TRBV2 and TRBJ2-3; 12 bases fit TRBD2. Germline V gives CDR1 SNHLY, CDR2 FYNNEI. This CDR3 has 17 residues. Losses at the gene ends were 7 bases for V and 2 bases for J; bases not matched to a gene: 10. The CDR3 loop is CASMTSGRPDPTDTQYF. CDR3 nucleotide sequence: TGTGCCAGCATGACTAGCGGGAGACCCGACCCCACAGATACGCAGTATTTT.

The rearrangement links TRBV6-1 to TRBJ2-1; 10 bases are shared with TRBD2. CDR1 is MNHNS, CDR2 SASEGT, per germline. The V gene end was trimmed by 2 bases and the J gene end by 7 bases; junction bases not matched to a gene: 5. This CDR3 has 15 amino acids. CDR3 sequence reads: CASSESLAGENEQFF. For the CDR3, the DNA is TGTGCCAGCAGTGAATCGCTAGCGGGAGAGAATGAGCAGTTCTTC.

The V call is TRBV14, the J call TRBJ1-6, with 9 bases identical to TRBD1. This CDR3 has 16 residues. Germline trimming cut 6 bases from V and 9 bases from J; bases unmatched to any gene: 12. The germline V gene has CDR1 SGHDN and CDR2 FVKESK. CDR3 region: CASSPNTGGAGSPLHF. CDR3 coding DNA: TGTGCCAGCAGTCCGAATACAGGGGGCGCAGGTTCACCCCTCCACTTT. Full variable domain (missing parts from reference TRBV14 and TRBJ1-6): EAGVTQFPSHSVIEKGQTVTLRCDPISGHDNLYWYRRVMGKEIKFLLHFVKESKQDESGMPNNRFLAERTGGTYSTLKVQPAELEDSGVYFCASSPNTGGAGSPLHFGNGTRLTVT.

Regarding this clone: Other nucleotide sequences from this sample produce the same CDR3. The chain combines TRBV5-4 with TRBJ1-3, with 8 bases lining up with TRBD1. This CDR3 contains 19 residues. Germline CDR1 is SGHNT and CDR2 is YYREEE (reference sequence). Unmatched junction bases numbered 17, after V lost 0 bases and J lost 6 bases. This CDR3 reads CASSLERTGSLRTTNTIYF. CDR3 in DNA: TGTGCCAGCAGCTTGGAAAGGACAGGGTCACTCCGCACCACAAACACCATATATTTT.

The chain combines TRBV7-4 with TRBJ1-5; D gene uncertain. Trimming shortened V by 5 bases and J by 5 bases, and 13 bases separated the two germline ends. Germline V gene sequence: CDR1 SGHVT, CDR2 SQSDAQ. The length of the CDR3 is 14 residues. Here the CDR3 DNA reads TGTGCCAGCAGCCTATACATGGAGGATCAGCCCCAGCATTTT. Amino acids: CASSLYMEDQPQHF.

The gene calls are TRBV2 and TRBJ1-5; unclear D gene. Germline CDR1 is SNHLY and CDR2 is FYNNEI. The V gene lost 5 bases and the J gene lost 6 bases, with 8 bases spanning the gap. The CDR3 runs to 12 residues. CDR3 sequence: CASSLEVQPQHF. The CDR3 DNA reads as TGTGCCAGCAGTCTGGAGGTTCAGCCCCAGCATTTT.

This clone appeared a few times. The V gene is TRBV30, the J gene TRBJ2-3; 8 bases fit TRBD2. The V gene end was trimmed by 4 bases and the J gene end by 0 bases; junction bases not matched to a gene: 3. Germline V lookup: CDR1 GTSNPN, CDR2 SVGIG (reference sequence). This CDR3 contains 14 residues. In DNA form, the CDR3 reads TGTGCCTGGACGGTAGCGGGGAGCACAGATACGCAGTATTTT. It is translated as CAWTVAGSTDTQYF.

The chain employs TRBV28 and TRBJ1-2; no definite D call. The length of the CDR3 is 13 residues. CDR1 is MDHEN and CDR2 is SYDVKM in the germline V gene. The V end was cut by 2 bases, the J end by 5 bases, with 9 bases between. The CDR3 DNA sequence: TGTGCCAGCAGTTTAGAGGGAGAATATGGCTACACCTTC. It yields the protein CASSLEGEYGYTF.

This clone was counted only a few times. The chain is built from TRBV5-6 and TRBJ1-2, with 9 nucleotides matching TRBD1. The junction had 7 bases not matched to a gene; V was cut back by 5 bases and J by 5 bases. CDR3 size: 14 residues. Germline CDR1 reads SGHDT; CDR2 reads YYEEEE. CDR3 residues: CASRSGQGLYGYTF. CDR3 sequence (DNA): TGTGCCAGCAGGTCGGGACAGGGCTTATATGGCTACACCTTC.

The genes are TRBV2 and TRBJ2-2; 7 nucleotides line up with TRBD1. CDR1 is SNHLY and CDR2 is FYNNEI in the germline V gene. CDR3 length: 15 amino acids. The V and J ends lost 0 bases and 7 bases, in that order; junction bases with no gene match: 5. CDR3 nucleotides: TGTGCCAGCAGTGAAGCTGGGACAGAGGGCGGGGAGCTGTTTTTT. It specifies CASSEAGTEGGELFF.

The V gene is TRBV5-4, the J gene TRBJ1-6; D uncertain. The V end lost 0 bases, the J end lost 9 bases, and 13 bases lay between the germline ends. Germline V gene lookup returns CDR1 SGHNT and CDR2 YYREEE (reference sequence). The CDR3 is 15 amino acids. Here the CDR3 reads CASSLDSHGGSPLHF. The DNA of the CDR3 is TGTGCCAGCAGCTTGGACAGCCACGGAGGTTCACCCCTCCACTTT.

The V gene is TRBV19, the J gene TRBJ1-5; D might be TRBD1 (6 bases). Trimming left V 6 bases short and J 4 bases short, with 16 bases between. This CDR3 is 15 amino acids long. Germline V gene sequence: CDR1 LNHDA, CDR2 SQIVND (reference sequence). The DNA for the CDR3 is TGTGCCAGTAGCGACTCGGGGGGGCGGAATCAGCCCCAGCATTTT. It yields the protein CASSDSGGRNQPQHF.

The J gene is TRBJ2-7, the V gene TRBV4-3; the match to TRBD2 covers 10 bases. V was clipped by 3 bases and J by 6 bases; unmatched bases: 23. The CDR3 covers 20 residues. CDR1 LGHNA and CDR2 YSLEER come from the germline V gene. Here the CDR3 reads CASSQYRGTSGEPIIVEQYF. The CDR3 DNA sequence: TGCGCCAGCAGCCAGTATAGGGGAACTAGCGGGGAGCCTATAATAGTCGAGCAGTACTTC.